The clone carrying this TCR beta chain was seen ten or more times. The target antigen is unknown. This entry belongs to a study of CD8 T cells in ankylosing spondylitis. Germline trimming cut 6 bases from V and 1 base from J; bases unmatched to any gene: 13. CDR3 length: 16 amino acids. Germline CDR1 is DFQATT and CDR2 is SNEGSKA (reference sequence). TCRdb itself ran the 5' RACE reads through MiXCR, one entry per CDR3 protein. The sample has around 320,000 distinct CDR3 sequences; roughly 20% are singletons. Findings and caveats of the study: Disease-linked clones were reportedly significantly enriched in matched ankylosing spondylitis synovial fluid. Characteristic of ankylosing spondylitis blood, it appeared, was a TCR beta motif comprising several highly homologous variants.

This sequence joins TRBV20-1 and TRBJ2-5; 8 nucleotides agree with TRBD2. The source of this sequence is a female donor with ankylosing spondylitis or in good health (not recorded which). The material sequenced was blood, either unsorted or a sorted T cell fraction (not recorded which). The CDR3 coding sequence is TGCAGTGCCTCCCAGGGACGCGGGAGGTTCCAAGAGACCCAGTACTTC. It codes for CSASQGRGRFQETQYF.